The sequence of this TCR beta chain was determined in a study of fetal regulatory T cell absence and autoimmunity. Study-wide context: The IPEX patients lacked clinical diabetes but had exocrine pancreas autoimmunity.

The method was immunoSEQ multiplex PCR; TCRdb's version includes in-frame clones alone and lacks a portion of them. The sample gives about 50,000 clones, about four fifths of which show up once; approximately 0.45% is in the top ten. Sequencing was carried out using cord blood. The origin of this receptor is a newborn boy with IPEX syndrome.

DNA for the CDR3: TGCGCCAGCAGCCAAGGCGGGGGGGTCACGGATACGCAGTATTTT. Translated: CASSQGGGVTDTQYF. J is TRBJ2-3 and V is TRBV4-3; 9 nucleotides agree with TRBD2. The V gene's germline CDR1 is LGHNA and CDR2 YSLEER. V trimming: 1 base; J trimming: 6 bases; junction bases outside the gene matches: 5. This CDR3 has 15 amino acids.